The 8 T cell receptor beta chains given below trace back to one sample, sequenced in a study of T cells in tuberculosis. TCRdb's copy holds only in-frame clones and misses some; the assay was immunoSEQ multiplex PCR. The sample consists of 30,000 to 40,000 clones, 95% to 97% of them appearing once. Sequencing input: PBMCs. The receptors were sampled from a donor aged 10 to 29 with latent tuberculosis or without tuberculosis infection.

V usage is TRBV29-1 and J usage is TRBJ2-5; a weak D match, TRBD1 (5 bases). The germline V gene encodes CDR1 SQVTM and CDR2 ANQGSEA. Trimming removed 1 base from V and 1 base from J, with 10 bases in between. This CDR3 is 14 amino acids long. The CDR3 loop is CSVEVFRVQETQYF. The CDR3 bases are TGCAGCGTTGAAGTTTTCAGGGTCCAAGAGACCCAGTACTTC. The full variable domain, with the rest looked up from reference TRBV29-1 and TRBJ2-5, is SAVISQKPSRDICQRGTSLTIQCQVDSQVTMMFWYRQQPGQSLTLIATANQGSEATYESGFVIDKFPISRPNLTFSTLTVSNMSPEDSSIYLCSVEVFRVQETQYFGPGTRLLVL.

This chain uses TRBV28 with TRBJ1-5; 8 positions match TRBD1. The CDR3 spans 16 residues. The V and J ends lost 2 bases and 5 bases, in that order; junction bases with no gene match: 8. The V gene's germline CDR1 is MDHEN and CDR2 SYDVKM. CDR3 coding DNA: TGTGCCAGCAGTTTACCCCCACAGGGGGGGTATCAGCCCCAGCATTTT. It encodes CASSLPPQGGYQPQHF.

J is TRBJ2-7 and V is TRBV6-6; TRBD1 matches at 9 bases. V dropped 5 bases and J dropped 1; count of bases not matched to a gene: 6. CDR3 length: 15 amino acids. In germline, CDR1 is MNHNY, CDR2 SVGAGI (reference sequence). CDR3 region: CASSPRDRASYEQYF. The CDR3 region has the DNA TGTGCCAGCAGTCCTCGGGACAGGGCGTCCTACGAGCAGTACTTC.

The chain has TRBV5-4 and TRBJ2-1; 7 bases map to TRBD2. Germline trimming cut 4 bases from V and 0 bases from J; bases unmatched to any gene: 7. The CDR3 is made up of 16 amino acids. CDR1 and CDR2 (germline): SGHNT, YYREEE (reference sequence). In DNA, the CDR3 is TGTGCCAGCAGCAAGCCGCGGGAGAGCTCCTACAATGAGCAGTTCTTC. Residues: CASSKPRESSYNEQFF.

The genes are TRBV6-5 and TRBJ1-1; 10 bases are shared with TRBD1. CDR3 length: 15 residues. With 5 bases clipped from V and 1 base from J, the junction kept 4 bases outside the gene matches. CDR1 and CDR2 from the germline V gene are MNHEY and SVGAGI. As DNA, the CDR3 is TGTGCCAGCAGTCTCAGACAGGGGGCGAACACTGAAGCTTTCTTT. This encodes CASSLRQGANTEAFF.

The V gene is TRBV7-8, the J gene TRBJ2-7; the D is unclear. The CDR3 runs to 15 residues. V lost 5 bases and J 3 bases, leaving 17 bases between the germline ends. CDR1 is SGHVS and CDR2 is FQNEAQ in the germline V gene. The CDR3 loop reads CASSPRRLDLYEQYF. The CDR3 region has the DNA TGTGCCAGCAGCCCTCGTCGGCTAGACCTCTACGAGCAGTACTTC.

The rearrangement links TRBV9 to TRBJ2-1; 7 nucleotides line up with TRBD2. The length of the CDR3 is 17 residues. The trim removed 0 bases at V and 7 bases at J, leaving 13 bases unmatched. The germline CDR1 and CDR2 sequences are SGDLS and YYNGEE. In DNA, the CDR3 is TGTGCCAGCAGCGTAGATGTCGGGTGGACTAGTGATAATGAGCAGTTCTTC. The encoded protein is CASSVDVGWTSDNEQFF.

The V call is TRBV2, the J call TRBJ1-4; D unclear. Trimming cost V 6 bases and J 6 bases, with 17 bases left between them. This CDR3 is 15 amino acids long. Germline-derived CDR1 and CDR2 are SNHLY and FYNNEI. CDR3 sequence (DNA): TGTGCCAGCAGCGCAGCGGAGGGCGAGGATGAAAAACTGTTTTTT. The encoded protein is CASSAAEGEDEKLFF.